Listed below are T cell receptor beta chains from one sample, sequenced in a study of shared clonotypes between healthy human individuals. Profiled with immunoSEQ multiplex PCR; TCRdb holds only in-frame clones, not every one. The data show roughly 2.1 million clones, with roughly 91% seen just once and about 1.8% held by the top ten. Source material: naive CD8+ T cells from PBMCs. These receptor sequences come from a man in his late teens or twenties in good health. Some clones in this sample may be carry-over from other donors' samples. Each CDR3 is given with its conserved first and last residue. The D gene is left open where the match is weak. Size is omitted from some rows. Given values are once, few, many or a class for expanded clones.

clone size: .; V gene: TRBV5-6; J gene: TRBJ2-7; D gene: .; CDR3 protein: CASPRQGTSYEQYF; CDR3 DNA: TGTGCCAGCCCACGACAAGGGACCTCCTACGAGCAGTACTTC
clone size: .; V gene: TRBV28; J gene: TRBJ2-1; D gene: .; CDR3 protein: CASSRSGQSTVKNEQFF; CDR3 DNA: TGTGCCAGCAGCAGATCCGGGCAATCGACGGTTAAAAATGAGCAGTTCTTC
clone size: .; V gene: TRBV4-1; J gene: TRBJ1-1; D gene: .; CDR3 protein: CASSDGGGHTEAFF; CDR3 DNA: TGCGCCAGCAGCGACGGGGGGGGTCACACTGAAGCTTTCTTT
clone size: .; V gene: TRBV5-1; J gene: TRBJ1-5; D gene: .; CDR3 protein: CASSSDWRNQPQHF; CDR3 DNA: TGCGCCAGCAGCAGTGACTGGCGCAATCAGCCCCAGCATTTT
clone size: .; V gene: TRBV7-8; J gene: TRBJ1-4; D gene: TRBD1; CDR3 protein: CASSQARGRNEKLFF; CDR3 DNA: TGTGCCAGCAGCCAAGCCAGGGGGCGCAATGAAAAACTGTTTTTT
clone size: .; V gene: TRBV15; J gene: TRBJ2-7; D gene: .; CDR3 protein: CATSIGGGSFEQYF; CDR3 DNA: TGTGCCACCAGCATAGGGGGGGGGAGCTTCGAGCAGTACTTC
clone size: .; V gene: TRBV29-1; J gene: TRBJ1-2; D gene: .; CDR3 protein: CSAYEGLQLYTF; CDR3 DNA: TGCAGCGCCTACGAGGGACTTCAACTCTACACCTTC
clone size: .; V gene: TRBV5-6; J gene: TRBJ2-1; D gene: .; CDR3 protein: CASSLERRNDNEQFF; CDR3 DNA: TGTGCCAGCAGCTTGGAACGCCGAAACGACAATGAGCAGTTCTTC
clone size: once; V gene: TRBV5-5; J gene: TRBJ2-7; D gene: TRBD1; CDR3 protein: CASNERGPSWPNEQYF; CDR3 DNA: TGTGCCAGCAACGAAAGGGGGCCTAGCTGGCCGAACGAGCAGTACTTC
clone size: .; V gene: TRBV5-5; J gene: TRBJ2-7; D gene: .; CDR3 protein: CASSPPVASYEQYF; CDR3 DNA: TGTGCCAGCAGCCCCCCCGTCGCCTCCTACGAGCAGTACTTC
clone size: .; V gene: TRBV19; J gene: TRBJ1-1; D gene: .; CDR3 protein: CASSIGGENTEAFF; CDR3 DNA: TGTGCCAGTAGTATAGGGGGGGAGAACACTGAAGCTTTCTTT
clone size: .; V gene: TRBV6-1; J gene: TRBJ1-5; D gene: .; CDR3 protein: CASSPRVNQPQHF; CDR3 DNA: TGTGCCAGCAGCCCAAGAGTTAATCAGCCCCAGCATTTT
clone size: .; V gene: TRBV7-9; J gene: TRBJ2-7; D gene: .; CDR3 protein: CASSPQVGASIYEQYF; CDR3 DNA: TGTGCCAGCAGCCCCCAGGTGGGGGCTAGTATATACGAGCAGTACTTC
clone size: .; V gene: TRBV6-5; J gene: TRBJ2-5; D gene: .; CDR3 protein: CASSYTESRRETQYF; CDR3 DNA: TGTGCCAGCAGTTACACTGAATCGAGGAGGGAGACCCAGTACTTC
clone size: .; V gene: TRBV29-1; J gene: TRBJ1-5; D gene: .; CDR3 protein: CSVEWVGGSNQPQHF; CDR3 DNA: TGCAGCGTTGAGTGGGTAGGGGGTAGCAATCAGCCCCAGCATTTT
clone size: .; V gene: TRBV9; J gene: TRBJ2-1; D gene: TRBD2; CDR3 protein: CASSVYKSEREDYNEQFF; CDR3 DNA: TGTGCCAGCAGCGTCTATAAGTCTGAGCGGGAGGACTACAATGAGCAGTTCTTC
clone size: .; V gene: TRBV5-4; J gene: TRBJ2-3; D gene: .; CDR3 protein: CASRGLTDTQYF; CDR3 DNA: TGTGCCAGCAGAGGGCTCACAGATACGCAGTATTTT
clone size: .; V gene: TRBV7-7; J gene: TRBJ1-1; D gene: .; CDR3 protein: CASTPNTEAFF; CDR3 DNA: TGTGCCAGCACCCCTAACACTGAAGCTTTCTTT
clone size: .; V gene: TRBV4-1; J gene: TRBJ2-1; D gene: TRBD2; CDR3 protein: CASSQLGLAGGEQFF; CDR3 DNA: TGCGCCAGCAGCCAGCTAGGACTAGCGGGAGGGGAGCAGTTCTTC
clone size: .; V gene: TRBV14; J gene: TRBJ2-3; D gene: TRBD2; CDR3 protein: CASSQDSGRGLAGGPYTQYF; CDR3 DNA: TGTGCCAGCAGCCAAGATAGCGGCCGAGGACTAGCGGGAGGGCCTTATACGCAGTATTTT
clone size: .; V gene: TRBV6-6; J gene: TRBJ1-2; D gene: .; CDR3 protein: CASSDPTYGYTF; CDR3 DNA: TGTGCCAGCAGCGACCCCACCTATGGCTACACCTTC
clone size: .; V gene: TRBV2; J gene: TRBJ2-1; D gene: .; CDR3 protein: CASRGSREQFF; CDR3 DNA: TGTGCCAGCAGGGGGTCTCGGGAGCAGTTCTTC
clone size: .; V gene: TRBV4-3; J gene: TRBJ2-3; D gene: .; CDR3 protein: CASSQDVRGPDTQYF; CDR3 DNA: TGCGCCAGCAGCCAAGATGTTAGGGGCCCAGATACGCAGTATTTT
clone size: .; V gene: TRBV7-9; J gene: TRBJ1-4; D gene: TRBD1; CDR3 protein: CASSLGGTGAANEKLFF; CDR3 DNA: TGTGCCAGCAGCTTAGGGGGGACAGGGGCCGCTAATGAAAAACTGTTTTTT
clone size: .; V gene: TRBV25-1; J gene: TRBJ2-7; D gene: TRBD1; CDR3 protein: CASTQTGNSRNEQYF; CDR3 DNA: TGTGCCAGCACTCAGACAGGGAACAGCAGGAACGAGCAGTACTTC
clone size: .; V gene: TRBV28; J gene: TRBJ2-1; D gene: .; CDR3 protein: CASSPDSAYYNEQFF; CDR3 DNA: TGTGCCAGCAGTCCCGATAGCGCTTACTACAATGAGCAGTTCTTC
clone size: .; V gene: TRBV25-1; J gene: TRBJ1-2; D gene: TRBD1; CDR3 protein: CASSIQGRNYGYTF; CDR3 DNA: TGTGCCAGCAGTATACAGGGGCGAAACTATGGCTACACCTTC
clone size: .; V gene: TRBV7-9; J gene: TRBJ1-1; D gene: TRBD1; CDR3 protein: CASSSLGTGLNTEAFF; CDR3 DNA: TGTGCCAGCAGCTCTTTAGGGACAGGGCTAAACACTGAAGCTTTCTTT
clone size: .; V gene: TRBV25-1; J gene: TRBJ2-5; D gene: TRBD1; CDR3 protein: CASSEVTGQPRETQYF; CDR3 DNA: TGTGCCAGCAGTGAGGTGACGGGACAGCCTAGGGAGACCCAGTACTTC
clone size: .; V gene: TRBV9; J gene: TRBJ2-1; D gene: TRBD2; CDR3 protein: CASSVEVRLAGVHEQFF; CDR3 DNA: TGTGCCAGCAGCGTAGAGGTTCGGCTAGCGGGAGTCCATGAGCAGTTCTTC
clone size: once; V gene: TRBV11-3; J gene: TRBJ2-5; D gene: .; CDR3 protein: CASSLDQEETQYF; CDR3 DNA: TGTGCCAGCAGCTTAGATCAGGAAGAGACCCAGTACTTC
clone size: .; V gene: TRBV30; J gene: TRBJ2-1; D gene: TRBD2; CDR3 protein: CAWNSGLAGNEQFF; CDR3 DNA: TGTGCCTGGAACTCGGGACTAGCGGGAAATGAGCAGTTCTTC
clone size: .; V gene: TRBV28; J gene: TRBJ2-2; D gene: .; CDR3 protein: CASSLDNTGELFF; CDR3 DNA: TGTGCCAGCAGTTTGGACAACACCGGGGAGCTGTTTTTT
clone size: .; V gene: TRBV6-1; J gene: TRBJ1-1; D gene: TRBD1; CDR3 protein: CASSFGQGDTEAFF; CDR3 DNA: TGTGCCAGCAGCTTCGGACAGGGGGACACTGAAGCTTTCTTT
clone size: .; V gene: TRBV27; J gene: TRBJ2-3; D gene: .; CDR3 protein: CASRDNRLSVMSNTDTQYF; CDR3 DNA: TGTGCCAGCAGAGATAACCGTCTTTCGGTGATGTCGAACACAGATACGCAGTATTTT
clone size: .; V gene: TRBV7-9; J gene: TRBJ2-1; D gene: .; CDR3 protein: CASSSLGNEQFF; CDR3 DNA: TGTGCCAGCAGCTCCTTGGGCAATGAGCAGTTCTTC
clone size: .; V gene: TRBV7-9; J gene: TRBJ2-1; D gene: .; CDR3 protein: CASNLGVGEQFF; CDR3 DNA: TGTGCCAGCAACTTAGGGGTAGGTGAGCAGTTCTTC
clone size: few; V gene: TRBV4-1; J gene: TRBJ1-5; D gene: .; CDR3 protein: CASSQDRFQPQHF; CDR3 DNA: TGCGCCAGCAGCCAAGATCGGTTCCAGCCCCAGCATTTT
clone size: .; V gene: TRBV9; J gene: TRBJ1-1; D gene: .; CDR3 protein: CASSVGGSGTEAFF; CDR3 DNA: TGTGCCAGCAGCGTAGGTGGTTCGGGGACTGAAGCTTTCTTT
clone size: .; V gene: TRBV27; J gene: TRBJ2-7; D gene: .; CDR3 protein: CASSFGQRYEQYF; CDR3 DNA: TGTGCCAGCAGCTTCGGACAGCGCTACGAGCAGTACTTC
clone size: .; V gene: TRBV29-1; J gene: TRBJ1-1; D gene: .; CDR3 protein: CSTRNGGEAFF; CDR3 DNA: TGCAGCACCCGTAATGGGGGGGAAGCTTTCTTT
clone size: .; V gene: TRBV7-2; J gene: TRBJ2-2; D gene: TRBD2; CDR3 protein: CASSSGTSGAFLTGELFF; CDR3 DNA: TGTGCCAGCAGCTCAGGGACTAGCGGGGCCTTCTTGACCGGGGAGCTGTTTTTT